This T cell receptor (beta chain) is drawn from a study of lymphopenia after photon versus proton radiotherapy. For this clone: The antigen is not known.

Study results and limitations: After the lymphocyte nadir, photon-treated repertoires showed oligoclonal expansion, especially of CD8+ Temra cells. Larger post-nadir TCR diversity loss correlated inversely with survival in deceased patients. Relative stability marked proton patients; photon patients lost diversity and naive cells.

Measured with immunoSEQ multiplex PCR; TCRdb has only the in-frame clones, and not every one. The sample holds 65,000 to 70,000 clones, under 95% seen once. The V and J ends lost 4 bases and 8 bases, in that order; junction bases with no gene match: 7. The CDR3 is 14 amino acids. Germline lookup yields CDR1 SGHNT and CDR2 YYREEE (reference sequence). The V gene is TRBV5-4, the J gene TRBJ2-1; 9 bases match TRBD2. The receptor comes from a woman aged 70-85 years with pancreatic cancer. The sample in question was peripheral blood, obtained from a patient treated with photon-based radiotherapy. Written as DNA, the CDR3 is TGTGCCAGCAGCCCGGCGGGGGGGTGGTATGAGCAGTTCTTC. Amino acid sequence: CASSPAGGWYEQFF.